Below are 21 T cell receptor beta chains sequenced from a single sample in a study of response to subunit inactivated influenza vaccine. TCRdb recomputed calls from the RT-PCR reads with MiXCR, one row per CDR3 protein. The repertoire includes 530,000 or so distinct CDR3 sequences, 12% of them detected once, and 10% sits in the top ten. The sample consisted of PBMCs from blood, taken on the day of vaccination. All receptors come from a man aged 45-60 years who received an inactivated influenza vaccine.

This clonotype was detected only a few times. CDR3 DNA sequence: TGTGCCACCAGCAGGGCAGGGGAACGTACTCAGCCCCAGCATTTT. Amino acid sequence: CATSRAGERTQPQHF. This chain uses TRBV15 with TRBJ1-5; perhaps TRBD1 as D (6 bases). The germline V gene has CDR1 LNHNV and CDR2 YYDKDF (reference sequence). V dropped 3 bases and J dropped 6 bases, with 15 bases sitting between them. CDR3 length equals 15 residues. The full variable domain, rest sourced from reference TRBV15 and TRBJ1-5, is DAMVIQNPRYQVTQFGKPVTLSCSQTLNHNVMYWYQQKSSQAPKLLFHYYDKDFNNEADTPDNFQSRRPNTSFCFLDIRSPGLGDTAMYLCATSRAGERTQPQHFGDGTRLSIL.

V gene TRBV9 combines with J gene TRBJ2-3; 9 nucleotides agree with TRBD2. Germline CDR1 reads SGDLS; CDR2 reads YYNGEE. This CDR3 is built from 16 residues. V was pared by 0 bases and J by 4 bases, with 6 bases of the junction left unmatched. Here the CDR3 reads CASSVEPGLAADTQYF. The CDR3 coding sequence is TGTGCCAGCAGCGTAGAGCCGGGACTAGCAGCAGATACGCAGTATTTT.

This clonotype has a handful of counts. V and J are TRBV6-5 and TRBJ2-7; D is unclear. CDR3 length: 14 amino acids. V gave up 4 bases and J gave up 7 bases, with 17 bases separating them. Germline V gene lookup returns CDR1 MNHEY and CDR2 SVGAGI. The CDR3 region is CASSSSPDLREQYF. DNA of the CDR3: TGTGCCAGCAGTTCTTCCCCTGACCTGCGGGAGCAGTACTTC.

This clonotype has more than one count but fewer than ten. The CDR3: CSARGTGTQETQYF. CDR3 in DNA: TGCAGTGCTAGGGGGACAGGGACCCAAGAGACCCAGTACTTC. The V gene is TRBV20-1, the J gene TRBJ2-5, with 9 bases identical to TRBD1. Trimming removed 3 bases from V and 1 base from J; junction bases left unmatched: 3. Germline V gives CDR1 DFQATT, CDR2 SNEGSKA (reference sequence). The CDR3 is 14 residues long.

This clonotype was recorded at least ten times. J is TRBJ2-3 and V is TRBV29-1, with TRBD2 matching over 12 bases. Germline-derived CDR1 and CDR2 are SQVTM and ANQGSEA. The CDR3 loop spans 15 amino acids. V lost 3 bases to trimming and J lost 4 bases; unmatched junction nucleotides: 5. CDR3 sequence: CSVDRTSGNPDTQYF. The CDR3 region has the DNA TGCAGCGTTGACCGGACTAGCGGGAACCCAGATACGCAGTATTTT.

The V gene is TRBV12-3 or TRBV12-4, the J gene TRBJ2-7; either TRBD1 or TRBD2 may supply D (5 bases each). This CDR3 contains 13 residues. Deletions cut 4 bases from V and 3 bases from J, with 10 bases between. The CDR3 sequence: CASSWDVYYEQYF. The CDR3 DNA sequence: TGTGCCAGCAGTTGGGACGTATACTACGAGCAGTACTTC.

The rearrangement uses TRBV27 and TRBJ2-1; D not certain. The V gene's germline CDR1 is MNHEY and CDR2 SMNVEV (reference sequence). Trimming took off 4 bases at V and 16 bases at J, with 20 bases between the two ends. The length of the CDR3 is 13 residues. The chain's CDR3 is CASSSGSSPTRFF. The CDR3 nucleotides read TGTGCCAGCAGTTCCGGTTCTTCCCCCACACGATTCTTC.

The chain employs TRBV28 and TRBJ1-6; the D gene is possibly TRBD1 (5 bases). CDR1 is MDHEN, CDR2 SYDVKM, per germline. V gave up 8 bases and J gave up 5 bases, with 13 bases separating them. CDR3 size: 14 residues. The CDR3 here is CASLRDRNNSPLHF. The CDR3 DNA is TGTGCCAGCCTCCGGGACCGGAATAATTCACCCCTCCACTTT.

This clonotype appeared a few times. This rearrangement joins TRBV4-3 to TRBJ2-3, with D perhaps TRBD1 (5 bases). Per germline, CDR1 LGHNA and CDR2 YSLEER. V was cut by 3 bases and J by 6 bases, with 16 bases left in between. The CDR3 length is 15 residues. The chain's CDR3 is CASSHQQGNRDTQYF. The CDR3 DNA sequence: TGCGCCAGCAGCCATCAGCAGGGTAATAGGGATACGCAGTATTTT.

V is TRBV6-2 or TRBV6-3 and J is TRBJ1-6; D remains ambiguous. This CDR3 is built from 14 residues. Trimming took off 2 bases at V and 7 bases at J, with 9 bases between the two ends. From germline, CDR1 is MNHEY and CDR2 SVGEGT. This chain's CDR3 is CASSYVPVNSPLHF. CDR3 bases: TGTGCCAGCAGTTACGTACCGGTCAATTCACCCCTCCACTTT.

This clonotype has a handful of counts. This sequence joins TRBV7-9 and TRBJ2-5; TRBD2 matches at 11 bases. The V and J ends lost 2 bases and 8 bases, in that order; junction bases with no gene match: 7. The germline gives CDR1 SEHNR, CDR2 FQNEAQ (reference sequence). CDR3 length equals 15 residues. As DNA, the CDR3 is TGTGCCAGCAGCTTATTAAAGACTAGCGGGACTACCCAGTACTTC. This gives the protein CASSLLKTSGTTQYF.

This clonotype has more than one count but fewer than ten. The chain uses TRBV12-3 or TRBV12-4 and TRBJ2-7; no firm D call. The V end was cut by 6 bases, the J end by 3 bases, with 15 bases between. The CDR3 consists of 14 residues. CDR3 bases: TGTGCCAGCAGACCCGACTCATTTTACTACGAGCAGTACTTC. Amino acid sequence: CASRPDSFYYEQYF.

This clonotype was observed at least ten times. This sequence joins TRBV19 and TRBJ2-7; 8 positions agree with TRBD1. V lost 5 bases to trimming and J lost 4 bases; unmatched junction nucleotides: 7. CDR1 is LNHDA, CDR2 SQIVND, per germline (reference sequence). The CDR3 loop spans 14 amino acids. CDR3 sequence reads: CASSAGTGAYEQYF. The DNA for the CDR3 is TGTGCCAGTAGTGCCGGGACAGGTGCTTACGAGCAGTACTTC.

The gene calls are TRBV9 and TRBJ1-5; D not resolved. The length of the CDR3 is 14 residues. The V end was cut by 4 bases, the J end by 5 bases, with 13 bases between. In germline, CDR1 is SGDLS, CDR2 YYNGEE. Here the CDR3 DNA reads TGTGCCAGCAGCCTTGGGGAGGGCCATCAGCCCCAGCATTTT. Its translation: CASSLGEGHQPQHF.

Ten or more counts support this clonotype. The J gene is TRBJ1-1, the V gene TRBV7-8; the match to TRBD1 covers 9 bases. Germline CDR1 is SGHVS and CDR2 is FQNEAQ. The ends lost 6 bases at V and 1 base at J; junction bases unmatched: 9. The CDR3 runs 16 residues. The CDR3 reads CASRTGTGTQNTEAFF. The CDR3 DNA reads TGTGCCAGCAGAACCGGGACAGGGACACAGAACACTGAAGCTTTCTTT.

There are many counts of this clonotype. The chain is built from TRBV6-5 and TRBJ2-5; D unclear. The CDR3 consists of 15 residues. Germline lookup yields CDR1 MNHEY and CDR2 SVGAGI. V was cut by 0 bases and J by 1 base, with 9 bases left in between. CDR3 loop: CASSYSWAAQETQYF. Here the CDR3 DNA reads TGTGCCAGCAGTTACTCGTGGGCAGCCCAAGAGACCCAGTACTTC.

This clonotype has ten or more counts. CDR3 residues: CATSRTRLDRTDTQYF. For the CDR3, the DNA is TGTGCCACCAGCAGAACCCGACTCGATCGCACAGATACGCAGTATTTT. This rearrangement joins TRBV15 to TRBJ2-3; the D is unclear. The CDR3 sequence is 16 residues long. Per the germline V gene, CDR1 is LNHNV and CDR2 is YYDKDF (reference sequence). The V and J ends lost 2 bases and 1 base respectively, with 13 bases between them.

This clonotype appeared a few times. V usage is TRBV2 and J usage is TRBJ2-1; the D gene is possibly TRBD2 (5 bases). In germline, CDR1 is SNHLY, CDR2 FYNNEI. Trimming stripped 0 bases from V and 10 bases from J, with 13 bases between. CDR3 length equals 14 residues. The DNA of the CDR3 is TGTGCCAGCAGTGAAGCGCCCCGGAGAGGGGAGCAGTTCTTC. It translates to CASSEAPRRGEQFF.

V gene TRBV7-8 combines with J gene TRBJ2-1; 7 bases match TRBD2. Trimming removed 2 bases from V and 5 bases from J; junction bases left unmatched: 6. CDR3 length: 15 amino acids. CDR1 SGHVS and CDR2 FQNEAQ come from the germline V gene. CDR3 bases: TGTGCCAGCAGCTTATCTGGGACTATGCACAATGAGCAGTTCTTC. The encoded protein is CASSLSGTMHNEQFF.

This clonotype was detected a few times. The V and J genes are TRBV4-3 and TRBJ1-2; D ambiguous. The CDR3 spans 15 residues. Trimming removed 2 bases from V and 4 bases from J, with 14 bases in between. Germline CDR1 LGHNA, CDR2 YSLEER. The CDR3 DNA follows: TGCGCCAGCAGCCAAATGGGTCATCAGGCCTATGGCTACACCTTC. Translated, it gives CASSQMGHQAYGYTF.

The chain is built from TRBV15 and TRBJ1-2, with D possibly being TRBD1 (6 bases). Germline CDR1 reads LNHNV; CDR2 reads YYDKDF (reference sequence). This CDR3 is built from 15 residues. Trimming cost V 0 bases and J 3 bases, with 11 bases left between them. The CDR3 bases are TGTGCCACCAGCAGAGAGACAGGAGGACACTATGGCTACACCTTC. It yields the protein CATSRETGGHYGYTF.